A selection of T cell receptor beta chains follows, all from one sample in a study of tumor-infiltrating lymphocytes in localized non-small cell lung cancer. The repertoire was sequenced with immunoSEQ multiplex PCR; TCRdb's copy has only in-frame clones and lacks some. In the table there are several thousand clones, 70% to 75% of which are singletons. Sequencing was carried out using lung tumor tissue. The receptors derive from a human donor with non-small cell lung cancer. CDR3s include the opening cysteine and the closing phenylalanine or tryptophan. The order of the fields is clone size, V gene, D gene, J gene, CDR3 protein, CDR3 DNA. D genes are given only for firm matches. The size field is filled for only some rows; it gives once, few, many or a size class.

NA	TRBV20-1	NA	TRBJ2-2	CSATNTGELFF	TGCAGCGCTACGAACACCGGGGAGCTGTTTTTT
NA	TRBV6-6	NA	TRBJ2-7	CASTQGQGGEQYF	TGTGCCAGCACCCAAGGGCAGGGTGGCGAGCAGTACTTC
NA	TRBV5-1	TRBD1	TRBJ2-1	CASSRTSGTGNNEQFF	TGCGCCAGCAGCCGTACTTCCGGGACAGGGAACAATGAGCAGTTCTTC
once	TRBV5-1	NA	TRBJ2-5	CASSSSGRGQETQYF	TGCGCCAGCAGCTCCTCGGGGAGGGGGCAAGAGACCCAGTACTTC
NA	TRBV6-1	NA	TRBJ1-2	CASSEVRWDIYGYTF	TGTGCCAGCAGTGAAGTTCGGTGGGACATCTATGGCTACACCTTC
medium-sized	TRBV6-1	NA	TRBJ1-2	CASRDTLYYGYTF	TGTGCCAGCAGGGACACTTTATACTATGGCTACACCTTC
NA	TRBV4-1	NA	TRBJ1-5	CASSQDWTLGQPQHF	TGCGCCAGCAGCCAAGACTGGACATTAGGACAGCCCCAGCATTTT
NA	TRBV9	NA	TRBJ2-4	CASSVGTHGTSTLINIQYF	TGTGCCAGCAGCGTAGGGACCCACGGGACCTCAACTCTCATAAACATTCAGTACTTC
few	TRBV19	TRBD1	TRBJ1-5	CASSIVRDRGNQPQHF	TGTGCCAGTAGTATCGTCCGGGACAGGGGGAATCAGCCCCAGCATTTT
medium-sized	TRBV29-1	NA	TRBJ2-5	CSAGAGRSETQYF	TGCAGCGCCGGGGCAGGGAGAAGTGAGACCCAGTACTTC
once	TRBV19	NA	TRBJ1-5	CASSTGKGNQPQHF	TGTGCCAGTAGTACAGGGAAAGGCAATCAGCCCCAGCATTTT
NA	TRBV9	TRBD2	TRBJ2-3	CASSVGASGGATRDTQYF	TGTGCCAGCAGCGTAGGTGCGAGCGGGGGGGCCACACGAGATACGCAGTATTTT
NA	TRBV7-9	TRBD2	TRBJ2-1	CASSLVFTTSGTNEQFF	TGTGCCAGCAGCTTAGTGTTCACGACTAGCGGGACTAATGAGCAGTTCTTC
NA	TRBV7-2	TRBD1	TRBJ2-7	CASSSGTGGLSSYEQYF	TGTGCCAGCAGCTCCGGGACAGGGGGGCTCTCTTCCTACGAGCAGTACTTC
few	TRBV19	NA	TRBJ2-1	CASKQGTSYNEQFF	TGTGCCAGTAAACAGGGGACTTCCTACAATGAGCAGTTCTTC
NA	TRBV15	NA	TRBJ2-1	CATSRSPATDNEQFF	TGTGCCACCAGCAGATCCCCGGCCACAGACAATGAGCAGTTCTTC
NA	TRBV7-8	NA	TRBJ2-7	CASSLVPYEQYF	TGTGCCAGCAGCTTAGTCCCCTACGAGCAGTACTTC
few	TRBV6-5	NA	TRBJ1-1	CASSYSTVGGPNEAFF	TGTGCCAGCAGTTACTCGACCGTAGGGGGGCCGAATGAAGCTTTCTTT
NA	TRBV5-1	TRBD2	TRBJ2-5	CASSSPSGGTQETQYF	TGCGCCAGCAGCTCCCCTAGCGGGGGAACCCAAGAGACCCAGTACTTC
NA	TRBV7-6	TRBD2	TRBJ2-3	CASSCRWGLAPTDTQYF	TGTGCCAGCAGCTGCAGATGGGGACTAGCACCCACAGATACGCAGTATTTT
NA	TRBV30	NA	TRBJ1-4	CAWRIRGRENEKLFF	TGTGCCTGGAGGATCCGGGGCCGTGAGAATGAAAAACTGTTTTTT
NA	TRBV9	TRBD1	TRBJ2-7	CASSVGQGAYEQYF	TGTGCCAGCAGCGTAGGACAGGGGGCTTACGAGCAGTACTTC
once	TRBV5-1	NA	TRBJ2-6	CASSLEHSGANVLTF	TGCGCCAGCAGCTTGGAACACTCTGGGGCCAACGTCCTGACTTTC
NA	TRBV5-4	NA	TRBJ2-3	CASSFGVDTQYF	TGTGCCAGCAGCTTTGGAGTAGATACGCAGTATTTT
NA	TRBV7-9	NA	TRBJ2-7	CASSPKPGPTPLEQYF	TGTGCCAGCAGCCCAAAACCGGGCCCAACCCCTCTCGAGCAGTACTTC
once	TRBV5-5	TRBD1	TRBJ1-1	CASSPRPGTGNTEAFF	TGTGCCAGCAGCCCACGTCCCGGGACAGGGAACACTGAAGCTTTCTTT
NA	TRBV4-1	TRBD1	TRBJ1-2	CASSQDIGGHTF	TGCGCCAGCAGCCAAGATATAGGGGGCCACACCTTC
NA	TRBV19	NA	TRBJ1-2	CASSIASPDGYTF	TGTGCCAGTAGTATAGCTAGCCCGGACGGCTACACCTTC
NA	TRBV5-5	TRBD1	TRBJ1-1	CASSPRQGLSTEAFF	TGTGCCAGCAGCCCCCGACAGGGTTTGTCGACTGAAGCTTTCTTT
NA	TRBV10-3	NA	TRBJ1-3	CAISESGNTIYF	TGTGCCATCAGTGAGTCAGGAAACACCATATATTTT
few	TRBV6-5	TRBD2	TRBJ2-3	CASSFGLAGGEDTQYF	TGTGCCAGCAGTTTCGGACTAGCGGGGGGGGAAGATACGCAGTATTTT
NA	TRBV9	TRBD2	TRBJ2-7	CASSGPAAGEYEQYF	TGTGCCAGCAGCGGCCCGGCAGCGGGGGAGTACGAGCAGTACTTC
NA	TRBV4-2	TRBD1	TRBJ1-2	CASSQSSQGASGYTF	TGTGCCAGCAGCCAAAGTAGTCAGGGGGCATCTGGCTACACCTTC
NA	TRBV13	NA	TRBJ1-2	CASSLGSQEGYTF	TGTGCCAGCAGCTTAGGGTCCCAGGAGGGCTACACCTTC
NA	TRBV6-6	NA	TRBJ2-3	CASSYPQAKTDTQYF	TGTGCCAGCAGTTACCCCCAGGCCAAGACAGATACGCAGTATTTT
NA	TRBV6-6	NA	TRBJ2-1	CASSPLRRKFF	TGTGCCAGCAGTCCTCTCAGAAGGAAGTTCTTC
NA	TRBV5-1	TRBD1	TRBJ2-7	CASSLEDRGYEQYF	TGCGCCAGCAGCTTGGAGGACAGGGGCTACGAGCAGTACTTC
NA	TRBV19	TRBD1	TRBJ2-7	CASSIRQGIEQYF	TGTGCCAGTAGTATAAGACAGGGCATCGAGCAGTACTTC
few	TRBV19	TRBD1	TRBJ2-3	CASSIRSGGTDTQYF	TGTGCCAGTAGTATAAGGTCAGGGGGAACAGATACGCAGTATTTT
NA	TRBV2	TRBD1	TRBJ1-6	CASTQGAGGNSPLHF	TGTGCCAGTACACAGGGGGCCGGGGGTAATTCACCCCTCCACTTT
NA	TRBV5-4	NA	TRBJ2-5	CASSLDRKETQYF	TGTGCCAGCAGCTTGGACCGAAAAGAGACCCAGTACTTC
NA	TRBV11-2	NA	TRBJ2-7	CASSLQGSYEQYF	TGTGCCAGCAGCTTACAGGGGTCCTACGAGCAGTACTTC
NA	TRBV5-1	NA	TRBJ2-1	CASSPSGRMNEQFF	TGCGCCAGCAGCCCCTCCGGACGGATGAATGAGCAGTTCTTC
NA	TRBV6-6	NA	TRBJ1-5	CASSYSKDGSNQPQHF	TGTGCCAGCAGTTACTCGAAGGATGGGAGCAATCAGCCCCAGCATTTT
NA	TRBV5-1	NA	TRBJ2-6	CASSLGRGAGANVLTF	TGCGCCAGCAGCTTAGGCAGGGGGGCTGGGGCCAACGTCCTGACTTTC